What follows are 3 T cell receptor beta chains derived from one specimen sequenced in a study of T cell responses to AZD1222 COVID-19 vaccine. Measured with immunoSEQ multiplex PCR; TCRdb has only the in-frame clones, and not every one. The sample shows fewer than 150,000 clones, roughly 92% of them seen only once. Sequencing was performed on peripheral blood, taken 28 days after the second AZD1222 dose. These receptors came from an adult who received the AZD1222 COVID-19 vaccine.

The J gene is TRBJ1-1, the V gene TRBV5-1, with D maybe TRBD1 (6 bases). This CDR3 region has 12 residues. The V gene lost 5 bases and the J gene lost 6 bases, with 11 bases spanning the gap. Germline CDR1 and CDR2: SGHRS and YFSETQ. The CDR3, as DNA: TGCGCCAGCAGAGGGGGGGACCCTGAAGCTTTCTTT. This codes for CASRGGDPEAFF.

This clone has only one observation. Written as DNA, the CDR3 is TGTGCCAGCAGCAAAGGACAAGCTTTCTTT. This gives the protein CASSKGQAFF. The rearrangement links TRBV6-2 or TRBV6-3 to TRBJ1-1, with D hard to call. The ends were cut back, 6 bases at V and 9 bases at J, with 8 bases in the middle. CDR1 is MNHEY and CDR2 is SVGEGT in the germline V gene. The CDR3 totals 10 residues.

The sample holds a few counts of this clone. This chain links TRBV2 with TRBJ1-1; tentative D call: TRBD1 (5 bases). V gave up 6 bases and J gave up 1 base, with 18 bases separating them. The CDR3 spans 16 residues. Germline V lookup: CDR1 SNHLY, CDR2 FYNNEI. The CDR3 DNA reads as TGTGCCAGCAGCCAGAGGGGCGTCAGCGGGAACACTGAAGCTTTCTTT. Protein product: CASSQRGVSGNTEAFF.